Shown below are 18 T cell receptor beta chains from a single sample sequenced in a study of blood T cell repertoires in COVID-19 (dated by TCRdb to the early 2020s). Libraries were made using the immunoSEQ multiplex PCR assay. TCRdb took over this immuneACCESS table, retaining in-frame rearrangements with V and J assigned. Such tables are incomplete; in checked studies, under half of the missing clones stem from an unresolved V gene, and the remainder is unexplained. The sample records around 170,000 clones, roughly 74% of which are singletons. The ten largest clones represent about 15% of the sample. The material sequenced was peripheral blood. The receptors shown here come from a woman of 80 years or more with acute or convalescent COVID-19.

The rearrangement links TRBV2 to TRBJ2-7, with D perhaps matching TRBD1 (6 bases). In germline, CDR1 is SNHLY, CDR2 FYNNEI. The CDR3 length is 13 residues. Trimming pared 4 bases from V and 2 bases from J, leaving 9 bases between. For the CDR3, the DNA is TGTGCCAGCAGTGGGACAGCACCCTACGAGCAGTACTTC. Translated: CASSGTAPYEQYF.

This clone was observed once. CDR3 sequence (DNA): TGCGCCAGCAGCCAAGGATCGGGGGATTCACCCCTCCACTTT. Translated: CASSQGSGDSPLHF. The rearrangement uses TRBV4-1 and TRBJ1-6; TRBD1 might be the D (5 bases). The CDR3 covers 14 residues. Germline CDR1 is MGHRA and CDR2 is YSYEKL. V dropped 1 base and J dropped 8 bases, with 9 bases sitting between them.

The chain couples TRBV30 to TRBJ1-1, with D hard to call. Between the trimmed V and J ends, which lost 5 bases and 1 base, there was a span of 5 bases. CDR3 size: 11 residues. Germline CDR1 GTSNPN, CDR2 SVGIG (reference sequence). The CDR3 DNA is TGTGCCTGGGCACAGAACACTGAAGCTTTCTTT. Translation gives CAWAQNTEAFF.

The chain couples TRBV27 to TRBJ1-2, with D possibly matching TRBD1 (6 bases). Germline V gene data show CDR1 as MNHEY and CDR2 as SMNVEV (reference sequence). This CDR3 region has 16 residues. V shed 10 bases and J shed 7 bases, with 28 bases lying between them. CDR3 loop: CATQPLTTGFSTGYTF. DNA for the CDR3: TGTGCCACCCAACCCCTAACCACAGGGTTTTCGACTGGCTACACCTTC.

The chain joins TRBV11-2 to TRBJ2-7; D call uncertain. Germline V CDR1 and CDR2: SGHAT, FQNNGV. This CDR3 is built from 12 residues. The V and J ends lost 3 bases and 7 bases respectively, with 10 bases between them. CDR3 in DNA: TGTGCCAGCAGCTTGGGTATAGCAGAGCAGTACTTC. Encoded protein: CASSLGIAEQYF.

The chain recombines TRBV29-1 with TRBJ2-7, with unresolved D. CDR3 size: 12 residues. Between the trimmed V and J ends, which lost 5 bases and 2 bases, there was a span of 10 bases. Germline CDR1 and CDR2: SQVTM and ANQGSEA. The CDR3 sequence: CSVTAVTYEQYF. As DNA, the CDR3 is TGCAGCGTTACCGCGGTGACCTACGAGCAGTACTTC.

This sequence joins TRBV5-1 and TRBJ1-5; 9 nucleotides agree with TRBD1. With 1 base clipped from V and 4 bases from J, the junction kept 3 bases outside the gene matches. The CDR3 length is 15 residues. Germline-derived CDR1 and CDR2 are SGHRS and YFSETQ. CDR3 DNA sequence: TGCGCCAGCAGCTTGACAGGGGGCGAAAATCAGCCCCAGCATTTT. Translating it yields CASSLTGGENQPQHF.

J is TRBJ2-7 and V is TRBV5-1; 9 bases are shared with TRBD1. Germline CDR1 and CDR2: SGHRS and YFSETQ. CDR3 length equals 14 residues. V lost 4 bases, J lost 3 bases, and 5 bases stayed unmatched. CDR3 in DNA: TGCGCCAGCAGCATACAGGGGGCGGACTACGAGCAGTACTTC. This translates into CASSIQGADYEQYF.

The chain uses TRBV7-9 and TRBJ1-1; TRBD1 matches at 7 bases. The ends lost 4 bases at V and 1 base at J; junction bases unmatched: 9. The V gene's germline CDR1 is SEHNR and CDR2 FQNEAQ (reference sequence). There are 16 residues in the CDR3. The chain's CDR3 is CASSSLGQATNTEAFF. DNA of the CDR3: TGTGCCAGCAGCTCTCTCGGACAGGCTACGAACACTGAAGCTTTCTTT. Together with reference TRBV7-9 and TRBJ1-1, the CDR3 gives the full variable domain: DTGVSQNPRHKITKRGQNVTFRCDPISEHNRLYWYRQTLGQGPEFLTYFQNEAQLEKSRLLSDRFSAERPKGSFSTLEIQRTEQGDSAMYLCASSSLGQATNTEAFFGQGTRLTVV.

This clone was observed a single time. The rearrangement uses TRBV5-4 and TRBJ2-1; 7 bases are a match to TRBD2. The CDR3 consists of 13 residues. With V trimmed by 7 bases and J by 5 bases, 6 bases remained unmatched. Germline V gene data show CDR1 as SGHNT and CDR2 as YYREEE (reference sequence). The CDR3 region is CASRRLAHNEQFF. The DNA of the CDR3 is TGTGCCAGCCGGCGACTAGCCCACAATGAGCAGTTCTTC.

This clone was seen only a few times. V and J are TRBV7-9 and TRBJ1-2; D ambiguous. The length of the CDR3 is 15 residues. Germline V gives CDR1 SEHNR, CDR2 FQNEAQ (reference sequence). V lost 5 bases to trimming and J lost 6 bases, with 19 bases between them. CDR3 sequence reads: CASSPPEQRWNGYTF. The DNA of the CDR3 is TGTGCCAGCAGCCCCCCGGAGCAGAGATGGAATGGCTACACCTTC. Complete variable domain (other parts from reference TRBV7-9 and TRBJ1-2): DTGVSQNPRHKITKRGQNVTFRCDPISEHNRLYWYRQTLGQGPEFLTYFQNEAQLEKSRLLSDRFSAERPKGSFSTLEIQRTEQGDSAMYLCASSPPEQRWNGYTFGSGTRLTVV.

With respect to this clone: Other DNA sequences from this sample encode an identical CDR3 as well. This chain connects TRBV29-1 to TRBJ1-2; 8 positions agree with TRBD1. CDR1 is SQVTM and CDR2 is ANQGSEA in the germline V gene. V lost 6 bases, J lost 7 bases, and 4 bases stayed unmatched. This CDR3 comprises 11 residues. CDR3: CSVGQGGGYTF. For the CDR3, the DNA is TGCAGCGTCGGACAGGGCGGTGGCTACACCTTC. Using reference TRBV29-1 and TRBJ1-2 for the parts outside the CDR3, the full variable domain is SAVISQKPSRDICQRGTSLTIQCQVDSQVTMMFWYRQQPGQSLTLIATANQGSEATYESGFVIDKFPISRPNLTFSTLTVSNMSPEDSSIYLCSVGQGGGYTFGSGTRLTVV.

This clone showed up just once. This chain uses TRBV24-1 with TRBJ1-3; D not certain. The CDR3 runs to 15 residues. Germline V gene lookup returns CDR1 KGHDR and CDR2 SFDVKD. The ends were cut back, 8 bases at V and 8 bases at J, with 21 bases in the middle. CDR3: CATMPWVDWRHTIYF. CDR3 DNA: TGTGCCACCATGCCTTGGGTGGACTGGCGACACACCATATATTTT.

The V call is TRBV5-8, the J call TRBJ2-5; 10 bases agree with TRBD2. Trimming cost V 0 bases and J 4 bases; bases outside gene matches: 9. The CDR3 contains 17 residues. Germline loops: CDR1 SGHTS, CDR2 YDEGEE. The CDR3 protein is CASSLGRSGGGRETQYF. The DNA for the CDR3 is TGTGCCAGCAGCTTGGGACGGAGCGGGGGGGGTCGAGAGACCCAGTACTTC.

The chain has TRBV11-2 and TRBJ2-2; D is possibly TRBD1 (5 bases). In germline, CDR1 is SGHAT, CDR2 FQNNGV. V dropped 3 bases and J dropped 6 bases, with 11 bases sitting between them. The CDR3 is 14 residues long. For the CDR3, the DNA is TGTGCCAGCAGCTTGCAGGGATTACCCGGGGAGCTGTTTTTT. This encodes CASSLQGLPGELFF.

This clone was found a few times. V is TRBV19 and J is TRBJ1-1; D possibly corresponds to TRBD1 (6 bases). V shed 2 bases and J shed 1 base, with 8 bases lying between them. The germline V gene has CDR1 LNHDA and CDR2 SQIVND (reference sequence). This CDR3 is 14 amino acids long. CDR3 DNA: TGTGCCAGTAGTATACCGGGACAGAACACTGAAGCTTTCTTT. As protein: CASSIPGQNTEAFF.

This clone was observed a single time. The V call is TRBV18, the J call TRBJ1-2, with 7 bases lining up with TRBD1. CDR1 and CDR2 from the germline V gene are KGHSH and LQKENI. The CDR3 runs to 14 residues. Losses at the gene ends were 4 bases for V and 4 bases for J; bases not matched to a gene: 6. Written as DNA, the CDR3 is TGTGCCAGCTCACTAGAGACAGGGAGCTATGGCTACACCTTC. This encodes CASSLETGSYGYTF.

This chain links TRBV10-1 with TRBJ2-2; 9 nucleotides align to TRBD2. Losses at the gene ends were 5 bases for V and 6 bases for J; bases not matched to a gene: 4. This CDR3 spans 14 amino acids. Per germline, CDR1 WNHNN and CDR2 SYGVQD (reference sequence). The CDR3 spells CASSKRGAPGELFF. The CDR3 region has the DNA TGCGCCAGCAGTAAGCGGGGGGCCCCCGGGGAGCTGTTTTTT.